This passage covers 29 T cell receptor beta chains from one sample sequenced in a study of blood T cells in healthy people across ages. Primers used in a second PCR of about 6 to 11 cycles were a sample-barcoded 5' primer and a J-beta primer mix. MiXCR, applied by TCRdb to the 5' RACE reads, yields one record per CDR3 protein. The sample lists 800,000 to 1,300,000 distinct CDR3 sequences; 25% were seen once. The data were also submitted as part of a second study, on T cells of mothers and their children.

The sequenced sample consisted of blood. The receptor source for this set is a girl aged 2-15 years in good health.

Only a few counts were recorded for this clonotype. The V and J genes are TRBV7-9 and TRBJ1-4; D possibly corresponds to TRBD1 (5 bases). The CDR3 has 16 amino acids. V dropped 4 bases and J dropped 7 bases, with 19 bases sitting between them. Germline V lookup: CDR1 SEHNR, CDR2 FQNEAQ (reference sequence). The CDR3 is CASSSLRGPEPEKLFF. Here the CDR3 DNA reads TGTGCCAGCAGCTCCCTAAGGGGTCCTGAACCTGAAAAACTGTTTTTT. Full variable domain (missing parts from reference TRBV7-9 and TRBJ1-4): DTGVSQNPRHKITKRGQNVTFRCDPISEHNRLYWYRQTLGQGPEFLTYFQNEAQLEKSRLLSDRFSAERPKGSFSTLEIQRTEQGDSAMYLCASSSLRGPEPEKLFFGSGTQLSVL.

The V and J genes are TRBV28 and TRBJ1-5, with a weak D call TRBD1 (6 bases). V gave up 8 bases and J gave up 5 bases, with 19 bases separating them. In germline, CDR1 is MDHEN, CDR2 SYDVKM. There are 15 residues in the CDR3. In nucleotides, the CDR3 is TGTGCCAGCTCCTCGGGGGCCCAGACACATCAGCCCCAGCATTTT. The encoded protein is CASSSGAQTHQPQHF.

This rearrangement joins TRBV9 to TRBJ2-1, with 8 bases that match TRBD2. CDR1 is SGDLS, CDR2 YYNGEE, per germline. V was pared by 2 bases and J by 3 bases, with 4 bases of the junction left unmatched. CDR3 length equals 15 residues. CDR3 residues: CASSVSGMGYNEQFF. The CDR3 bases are TGTGCCAGCAGCGTTAGCGGGATGGGCTACAATGAGCAGTTCTTC.

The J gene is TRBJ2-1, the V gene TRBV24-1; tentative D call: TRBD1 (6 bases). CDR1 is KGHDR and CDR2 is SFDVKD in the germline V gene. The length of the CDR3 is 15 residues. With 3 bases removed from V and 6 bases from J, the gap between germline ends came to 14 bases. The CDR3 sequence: CATSDPRRGFNEQFF. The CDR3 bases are TGTGCCACCAGTGATCCCCGTAGGGGGTTCAATGAGCAGTTCTTC.

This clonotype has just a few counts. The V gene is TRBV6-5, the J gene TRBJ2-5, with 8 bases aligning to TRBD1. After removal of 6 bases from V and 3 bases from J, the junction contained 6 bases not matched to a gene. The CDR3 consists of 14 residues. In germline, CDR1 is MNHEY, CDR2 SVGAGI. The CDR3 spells CASRVPDREETQYF. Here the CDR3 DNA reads TGTGCCAGCAGGGTCCCGGACAGGGAAGAGACCCAGTACTTC.

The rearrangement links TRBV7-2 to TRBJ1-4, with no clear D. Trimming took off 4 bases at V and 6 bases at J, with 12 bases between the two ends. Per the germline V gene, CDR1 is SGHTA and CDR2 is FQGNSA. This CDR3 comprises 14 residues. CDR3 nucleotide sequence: TGTGCCAGCAGCTCACTAACGACTGATGAAAAACTGTTTTTT. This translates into CASSSLTTDEKLFF.

CDR3 sequence: CASSQASGLAGELFF. The CDR3 bases are TGTGCCAGCAGCCAAGCTTCGGGACTAGCCGGGGAGCTGTTTTTT. The chain links TRBV3-1 to TRBJ2-2; 8 nucleotides align to TRBD2. Per germline, CDR1 LGHDT and CDR2 YNNKEL (reference sequence). The CDR3 consists of 15 residues. Trimming removed 1 base from V and 6 bases from J; junction bases left unmatched: 4.

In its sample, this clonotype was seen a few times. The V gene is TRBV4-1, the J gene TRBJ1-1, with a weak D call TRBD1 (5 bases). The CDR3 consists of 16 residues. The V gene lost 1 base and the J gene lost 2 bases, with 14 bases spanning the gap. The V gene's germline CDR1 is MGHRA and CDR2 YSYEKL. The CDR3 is CASSQGARDFNTEAFF. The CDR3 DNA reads TGCGCCAGCAGCCAAGGAGCTAGGGACTTTAACACTGAAGCTTTCTTT.

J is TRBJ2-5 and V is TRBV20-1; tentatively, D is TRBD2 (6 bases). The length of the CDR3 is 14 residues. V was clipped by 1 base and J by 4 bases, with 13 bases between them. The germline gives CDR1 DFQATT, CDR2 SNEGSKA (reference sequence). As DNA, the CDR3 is TGCAGTGCTAGAGCCACGTCTAGCGCAGAGACCCAGTACTTC. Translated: CSARATSSAETQYF.

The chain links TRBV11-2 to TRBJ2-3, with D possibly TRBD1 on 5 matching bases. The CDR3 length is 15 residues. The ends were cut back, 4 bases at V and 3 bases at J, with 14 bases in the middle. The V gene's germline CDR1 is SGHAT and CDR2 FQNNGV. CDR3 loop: CASSYRGRSTDTQYF. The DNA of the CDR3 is TGTGCCAGCAGCTATAGGGGCAGGAGTACAGATACGCAGTATTTT.

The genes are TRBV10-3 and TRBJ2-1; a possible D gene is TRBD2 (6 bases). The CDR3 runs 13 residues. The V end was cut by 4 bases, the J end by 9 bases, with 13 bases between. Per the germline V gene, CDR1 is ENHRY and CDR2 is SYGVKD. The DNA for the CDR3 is TGTGCCATCAGTGGGCGAAGGGGACTTGAGCAGTTCTTC. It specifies CAISGRRGLEQFF.

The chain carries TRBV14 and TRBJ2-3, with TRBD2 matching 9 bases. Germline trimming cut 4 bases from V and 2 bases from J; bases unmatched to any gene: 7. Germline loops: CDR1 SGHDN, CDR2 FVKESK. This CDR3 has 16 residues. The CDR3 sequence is CASSRISGGPTDTQYF. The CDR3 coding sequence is TGTGCCAGCAGCCGAATTAGCGGGGGTCCCACAGATACGCAGTATTTT.

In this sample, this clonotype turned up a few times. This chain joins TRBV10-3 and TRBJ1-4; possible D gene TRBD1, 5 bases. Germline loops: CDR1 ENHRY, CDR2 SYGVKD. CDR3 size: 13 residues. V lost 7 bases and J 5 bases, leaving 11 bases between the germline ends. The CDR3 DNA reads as TGTGCCATCAAGGGGCAGGAGAATGAAAAACTGTTTTTT. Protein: CAIKGQENEKLFF.

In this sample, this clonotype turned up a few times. DNA of the CDR3: TGCGCCAGCAGTGAGTTCCCAGCGGGAGGGCCCCACGAGCAGTACTTC. Encoded protein: CASSEFPAGGPHEQYF. The rearrangement joins TRBV10-1 to TRBJ2-7; 10 nucleotides match TRBD2. From germline, CDR1 is WNHNN and CDR2 SYGVQD (reference sequence). V lost 1 base, J lost 5 bases, and 8 bases stayed unmatched. CDR3 length equals 16 residues.

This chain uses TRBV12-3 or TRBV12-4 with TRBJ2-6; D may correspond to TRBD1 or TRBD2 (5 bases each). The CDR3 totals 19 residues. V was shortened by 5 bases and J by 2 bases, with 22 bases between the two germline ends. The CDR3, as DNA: TGTGCCAGCAGTCGAATCCCGGGACGAGGCATCGCTGGGGCCAACGTCCTGACTTTC. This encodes CASSRIPGRGIAGANVLTF.

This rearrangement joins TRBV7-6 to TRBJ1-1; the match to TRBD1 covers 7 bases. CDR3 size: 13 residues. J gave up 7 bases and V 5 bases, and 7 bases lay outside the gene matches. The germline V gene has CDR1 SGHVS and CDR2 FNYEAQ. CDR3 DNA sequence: TGTGCCAGCAGCGAAACCGGGACAGATGAAGCTTTCTTT. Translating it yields CASSETGTDEAFF. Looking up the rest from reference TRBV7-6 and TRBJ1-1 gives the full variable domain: GAGVSQSPRYKVTKRGQDVALRCDPISGHVSLYWYRQALGQGPEFLTYFNYEAQQDKSGLPNDRFSAERPEGSISTLTIQRTEQRDSAMYRCASSETGTDEAFFGQGTRLTVV.

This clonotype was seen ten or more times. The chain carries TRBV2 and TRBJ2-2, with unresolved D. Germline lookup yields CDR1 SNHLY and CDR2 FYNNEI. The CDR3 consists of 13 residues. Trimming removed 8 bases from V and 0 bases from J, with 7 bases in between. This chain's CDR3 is CASVGSNTGELFF. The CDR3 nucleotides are TGTGCCAGCGTAGGGTCGAACACCGGGGAGCTGTTTTTT.

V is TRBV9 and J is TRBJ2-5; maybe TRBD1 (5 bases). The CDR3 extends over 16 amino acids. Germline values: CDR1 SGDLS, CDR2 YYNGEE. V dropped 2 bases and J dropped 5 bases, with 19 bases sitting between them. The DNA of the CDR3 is TGTGCCAGCAGCGTCATAAATGTTCAGGGCGCGGAGACCCAGTACTTC. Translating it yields CASSVINVQGAETQYF.

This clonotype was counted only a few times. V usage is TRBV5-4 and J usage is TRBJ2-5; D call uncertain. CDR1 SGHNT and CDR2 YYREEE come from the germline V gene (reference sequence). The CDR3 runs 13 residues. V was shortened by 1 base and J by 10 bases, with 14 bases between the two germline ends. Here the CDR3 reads CASSLTPTPLQYF. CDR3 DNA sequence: TGTGCCAGCAGCTTGACACCGACACCTCTCCAGTACTTC.

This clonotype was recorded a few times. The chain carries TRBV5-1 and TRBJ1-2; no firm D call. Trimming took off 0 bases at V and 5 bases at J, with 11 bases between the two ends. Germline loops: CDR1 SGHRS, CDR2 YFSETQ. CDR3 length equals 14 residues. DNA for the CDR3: TGCGCCAGCAGCTTGGGAACTTCAGTGTATGGCTACACCTTC. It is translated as CASSLGTSVYGYTF.

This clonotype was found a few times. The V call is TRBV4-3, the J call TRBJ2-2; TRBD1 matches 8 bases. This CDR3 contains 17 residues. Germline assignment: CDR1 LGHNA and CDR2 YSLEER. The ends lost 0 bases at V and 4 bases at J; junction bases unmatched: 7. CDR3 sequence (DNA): TGCGCCAGCAGCCAAGATTTGGCAGGGGGCGTCACCGGGGAGCTGTTTTTT. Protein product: CASSQDLAGGVTGELFF.

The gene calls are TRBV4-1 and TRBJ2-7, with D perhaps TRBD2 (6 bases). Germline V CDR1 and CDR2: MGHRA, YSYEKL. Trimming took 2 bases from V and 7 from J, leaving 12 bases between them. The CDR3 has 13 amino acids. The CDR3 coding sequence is TGCGCCAGCAGCCAACCCGGGAGTCGGGAGCAGTACTTC. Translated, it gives CASSQPGSREQYF.

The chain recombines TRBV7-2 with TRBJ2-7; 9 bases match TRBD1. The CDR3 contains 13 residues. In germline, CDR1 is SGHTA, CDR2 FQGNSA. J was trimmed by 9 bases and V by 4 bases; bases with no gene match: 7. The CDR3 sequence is CASSSWTGERQYF. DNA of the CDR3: TGTGCCAGCAGCTCCTGGACAGGGGAAAGGCAGTACTTC. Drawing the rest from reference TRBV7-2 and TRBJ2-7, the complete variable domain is GAGVSQSPSNKVTEKGKDVELRCDPISGHTALYWYRQSLGQGLEFLIYFQGNSAPDKSGLPSDRFSAERTGGSVSTLTIQRTQQEDSAVYLCASSSWTGERQYFGPGTRLTVT.

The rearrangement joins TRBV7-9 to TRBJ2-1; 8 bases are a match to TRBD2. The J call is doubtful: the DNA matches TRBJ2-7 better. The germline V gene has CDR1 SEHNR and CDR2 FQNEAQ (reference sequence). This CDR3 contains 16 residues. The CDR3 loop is CASSFPGVAGSGEQYF. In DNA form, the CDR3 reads TGTGCCAGCAGCTTTCCCGGGGTAGCGGGATCGGGCGAGCAGTACTTC.

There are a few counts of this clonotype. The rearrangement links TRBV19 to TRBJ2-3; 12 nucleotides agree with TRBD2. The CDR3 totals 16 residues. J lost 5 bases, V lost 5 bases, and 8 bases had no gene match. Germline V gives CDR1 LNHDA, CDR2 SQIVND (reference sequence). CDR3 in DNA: TGTGCCAGTAGTCTCCGACTAGCGGGAGTGGAAGATACGCAGTATTTT. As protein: CASSLRLAGVEDTQYF.

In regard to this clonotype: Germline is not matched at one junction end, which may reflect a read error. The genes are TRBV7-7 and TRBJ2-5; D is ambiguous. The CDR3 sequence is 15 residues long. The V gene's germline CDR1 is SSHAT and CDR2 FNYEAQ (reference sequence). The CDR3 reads CASSFRLGGQETQYF. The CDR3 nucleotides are TGTGCTAGCAGCTTCCGTCTCGGTGGCCAAGAGACCCAGTACTTC.

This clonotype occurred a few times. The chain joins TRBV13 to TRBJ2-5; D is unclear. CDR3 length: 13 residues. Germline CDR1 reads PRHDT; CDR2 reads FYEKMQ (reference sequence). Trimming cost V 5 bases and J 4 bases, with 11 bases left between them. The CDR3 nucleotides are TGTGCCAGCAGCAAAGACTTATCAGAGACCCAGTACTTC. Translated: CASSKDLSETQYF. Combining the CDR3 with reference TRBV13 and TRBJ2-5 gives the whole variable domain AAGVIQSPRHLIKEKRETATLKCYPIPRHDTVYWYQQGPGQDPQFLISFYEKMQSDKGSIPDRFSAQQFSDYHSELNMSSLELGDSALYFCASSKDLSETQYFGPGTRLLVL.

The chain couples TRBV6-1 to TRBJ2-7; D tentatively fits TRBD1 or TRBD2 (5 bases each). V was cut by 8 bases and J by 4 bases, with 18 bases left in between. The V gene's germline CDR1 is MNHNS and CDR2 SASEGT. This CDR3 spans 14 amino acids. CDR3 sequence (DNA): TGTGCCAGCTGTACCGGGACCTCTCTTTACGAGCAGTACTTC. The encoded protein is CASCTGTSLYEQYF.

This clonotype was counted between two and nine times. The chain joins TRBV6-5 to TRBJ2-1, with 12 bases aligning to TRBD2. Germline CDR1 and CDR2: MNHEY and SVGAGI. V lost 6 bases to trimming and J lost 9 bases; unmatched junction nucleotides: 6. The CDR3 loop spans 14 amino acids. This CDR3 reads CASSGLAGNIEQFF. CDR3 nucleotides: TGTGCCAGCAGCGGACTAGCGGGAAACATTGAGCAGTTCTTC.